This T cell receptor (beta chain) was captured in a study of graft-versus-host responses after intestinal transplantation. At the level of the study: All recipients were transplanted with multivisceral, liver-intestinal, or isolated intestinal grafts. Anti-thymocyte globulin induction was given to all recipients, followed by tacrolimus and steroids for two to four years.

Study findings and constraints: Allografts of patients with graft-donor T cell macrochimerism showed high graft-versus-host to host-versus-graft clone ratios. Among recipient marrow samples, GvH clones were found; some appeared first in ileum or blood.

Profiling relied on immunoSEQ multiplex PCR, and the TCRdb table lists in-frame clones only, not all of them. Of roughly 46,000 clones in the sample, 90% to 95% were seen once. To note about this clone: No antigen is known for it.

This sequence was found in a human patient who received an intestinal transplant, so some T cells may come from the graft donor. Sequences were derived from PBMCs, sampled about 120 weeks after a first intestinal transplant, on the day of a second.

The CDR3 protein is CASSATVSGNTIYF. The CDR3, as DNA: TGTGCCAGCAGCGCGACAGTCTCTGGAAACACCATATATTTT. V and J are TRBV9 and TRBJ1-3; weak D call: TRBD1 (5 bases). The ends were cut back, 3 bases at V and 0 bases at J, with 7 bases in the middle. The germline V gene has CDR1 SGDLS and CDR2 YYNGEE. This CDR3 region has 14 residues.